This TCR beta chain was recovered during a study of cytomegalovirus exposure and HLA in healthy donors. Study summary: Most donors, 80% to 90% of a few hundred genotyped, fell in the Caucasian-associated ancestry cluster.

A word on this clone: Antigen: not known.

Overall study results and limits: Later analysis suggested links between common viral pathogens and several top significant clusters. In a later analysis, a genetic analysis reported fewer productive-TCR N-insertions in an Asian-associated ancestry cluster than the cohort average.

Vbeta (60) and Jbeta (13) primers were used in the PCR. Here immunoSEQ multiplex PCR was the method, and the copy in TCRdb shows in-frame clones only, minus some. The sample shows about 110,000 clones, around 84% of them seen only once. Trimming left V 4 bases short and J 4 bases short, with 10 bases between. Germline CDR1 is LNHDA and CDR2 is SQIVND (reference sequence). The CDR3 is 13 amino acids. Sequencing was done on a sample of PBMCs. V usage is TRBV19 and J usage is TRBJ1-2, with unresolved D. This sequence was found in a man in his thirties or forties in good health and CMV-seropositive. The CDR3 coding sequence is TGTGCCAGTAGTAAAGTCCCAGTCTATGGCTACACCTTC. Translating gives CASSKVPVYGYTF.